Below, one T cell receptor beta chain is given with its context. Measured with immunoSEQ multiplex PCR; TCRdb has only the in-frame clones, and not every one. The table shows some 140,000 clones, with about 88% occurring only once. These data belong to a study of control samples from healthy donors and cancer patients. Trimming removed 5 bases from V and 1 base from J, with 11 bases in between. The CDR3 is 14 residues long. Germline V gives CDR1 SGHNT, CDR2 YENEEA. The genes are TRBV11-3 and TRBJ1-1; TRBD1 is a possible D gene (6 bases). Material: blood. The source is a woman under 40 in good health. CDR3 protein: CASSSGGQNTEAFF. In DNA form, the CDR3 reads TGTGCCAGCAGCAGCGGGGGCCAGAACACTGAAGCTTTCTTT.